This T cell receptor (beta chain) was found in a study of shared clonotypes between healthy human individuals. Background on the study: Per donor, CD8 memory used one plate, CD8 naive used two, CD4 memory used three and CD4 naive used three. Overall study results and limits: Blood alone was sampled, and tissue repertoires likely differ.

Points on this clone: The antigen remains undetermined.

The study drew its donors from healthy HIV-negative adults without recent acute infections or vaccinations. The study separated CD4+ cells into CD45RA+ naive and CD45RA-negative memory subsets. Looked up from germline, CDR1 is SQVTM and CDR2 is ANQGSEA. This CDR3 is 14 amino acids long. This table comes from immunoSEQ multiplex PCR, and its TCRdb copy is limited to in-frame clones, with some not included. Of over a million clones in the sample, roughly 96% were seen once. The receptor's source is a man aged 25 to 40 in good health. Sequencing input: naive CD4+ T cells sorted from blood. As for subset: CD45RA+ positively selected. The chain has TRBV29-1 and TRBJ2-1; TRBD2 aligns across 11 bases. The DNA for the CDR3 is TGCAGTCCGGGGGCTAGCGGGGGGAACAATGAGCAGTTCTTC. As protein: CSPGASGGNNEQFF.